The 23 T cell receptor beta chains in this list originate from one sample, sequenced in a study of blood T cell repertoires in COVID-19. Assay used: immunoSEQ multiplex PCR; TCRdb lists only in-frame clones, some missing. This sample carries about 240,000 clones, approximately 80% of them seen once, and the ten largest clones take 7.5% to 8%. Sample: peripheral blood. The receptors shown here come from an elderly woman with COVID-19, enrolled during active disease.

Regarding this clone: Within the sample, other DNA sequences also encode this same CDR3. The chain recombines TRBV30 with TRBJ1-2, with D possibly being TRBD1 (6 bases). The CDR3 extends over 12 amino acids. CDR1 is GTSNPN, CDR2 SVGIG, per germline (reference sequence). V dropped 3 bases and J dropped 8 bases, with 13 bases sitting between them. CDR3 DNA: TGTGCCTGGAGCCAGACAGGAAACGGCTACACCTTC. Protein product: CAWSQTGNGYTF.

This clone showed up just once. J is TRBJ1-2 and V is TRBV5-4, with D tentatively TRBD1 (6 bases). In germline, CDR1 is SGHNT, CDR2 YYREEE (reference sequence). V was trimmed by 2 bases and J by 3 bases, leaving 11 bases between them. The CDR3 loop spans 14 amino acids. CDR3 DNA sequence: TGTGCCAGCAGCTTCTGGACAGACCACTATGGCTACACCTTC. It yields the protein CASSFWTDHYGYTF.

J is TRBJ2-3 and V is TRBV6-5; 8 bases are a match to TRBD1. The germline V gene has CDR1 MNHEY and CDR2 SVGAGI. The CDR3 spans 14 residues. After removal of 5 bases from V and 6 bases from J, the junction contained 7 bases not matched to a gene. Here the CDR3 DNA reads TGTGCCAGCAGTCCGGACAGGGCTCTGGATACGCAGTATTTT. Residues: CASSPDRALDTQYF.

Regarding this clone: Distinct nucleotide sequences in the sample also encode this CDR3. The V call is TRBV2, the J call TRBJ1-4, with D tentatively TRBD1 (6 bases). V was trimmed by 6 bases and J by 5 bases, leaving 7 bases between them. The CDR3 spans 12 residues. Germline CDR1 and CDR2: SNHLY and FYNNEI. The CDR3 sequence: CASRQGNEKLFF. The CDR3 nucleotides read TGTGCCAGCAGACAGGGCAATGAAAAACTGTTTTTT.

The chain employs TRBV12-3 or TRBV12-4 and TRBJ1-2, with a weak D call TRBD1 (6 bases). This CDR3 region has 13 residues. V was shortened by 3 bases and J by 3 bases, with 8 bases between the two germline ends. In DNA form, the CDR3 reads TGTGCCAGCAGTTTGAGGACAGACTATGGCTACACCTTC. Translation: CASSLRTDYGYTF.

This chain uses TRBV5-1 with TRBJ1-2; 9 bases align to TRBD1. V lost 4 bases to trimming and J lost 4 bases; unmatched junction nucleotides: 5. Per the germline V gene, CDR1 is SGHRS and CDR2 is YFSETQ. The CDR3 has 14 residues. In DNA, the CDR3 is TGCGCCAGCAGCCCGGACAGGGGATTCTATGGCTACACCTTC. It codes for CASSPDRGFYGYTF.

The chain joins TRBV5-1 to TRBJ2-7; D is perhaps TRBD1 (6 bases). The V gene lost 5 bases and the J gene lost 3 bases, with 15 bases spanning the gap. Germline CDR1 reads SGHRS; CDR2 reads YFSETQ. CDR3 size: 14 residues. The CDR3 DNA is TGCGCCAGCAGGTCGGGACACGCCAGCTACGAGCAGTACTTC. This translates into CASRSGHASYEQYF.

The chain recombines TRBV3-1 (or the pseudogene TRBV3-2) with TRBJ1-2, with 7 bases lining up with TRBD1. There are 12 residues in the CDR3. Germline V CDR1 and CDR2: LGHDT, YNNKEL (reference sequence). The V gene end was trimmed by 1 base and the J gene end by 8 bases; junction bases not matched to a gene: 1. CDR3 bases: TGTGCCAGCAGCCAAGTGGGACAGGGCTACACCTTC. It encodes CASSQVGQGYTF.

The J gene is TRBJ1-5, the V gene TRBV30; 9 nucleotides align to TRBD1. The germline V gene has CDR1 GTSNPN and CDR2 SVGIG (reference sequence). The junction had 1 base not matched to a gene; V was cut back by 2 bases and J by 2 bases. The CDR3 is 14 amino acids. The DNA of the CDR3 is TGTGCCTGGAGTCGGACAGGGGGCAATCAGCCCCAGCATTTT. As protein: CAWSRTGGNQPQHF.

This clone appeared a few times. The V gene is TRBV19, the J gene TRBJ1-1; 7 bases agree with TRBD1. The CDR3 spans 14 residues. J was trimmed by 1 base and V by 7 bases; bases with no gene match: 6. Germline-derived CDR1 and CDR2 are LNHDA and SQIVND (reference sequence). CDR3 sequence reads: CASNPRGWNTEAFF. The CDR3 DNA reads TGTGCCAGTAACCCCAGGGGGTGGAACACTGAAGCTTTCTTT.

The chain combines TRBV5-1 with TRBJ1-1; perhaps TRBD1 as D (5 bases). V lost 1 base to trimming and J lost 1 base, with 11 bases between them. The CDR3 is 15 amino acids. In germline, CDR1 is SGHRS, CDR2 YFSETQ. The CDR3 coding sequence is TGCGCCAGCAGCTTGAAGGGGATCAGGAACACTGAAGCTTTCTTT. Its protein product is CASSLKGIRNTEAFF. Using reference TRBV5-1 and TRBJ1-1 for the parts outside the CDR3, the full variable domain is KAGVTQTPRYLIKTRGQQVTLSCSPISGHRSVSWYQQTPGQGLQFLFEYFSETQRNKGNFPGRFSGRQFSNSRSEMNVSTLELGDSALYLCASSLKGIRNTEAFFGQGTRLTVV.

The J gene is TRBJ2-6, the V gene TRBV18; 7 nucleotides align to TRBD1. The CDR3 is made up of 20 amino acids. Trimming removed 2 bases from V and 2 bases from J; junction bases left unmatched: 15. The germline gives CDR1 KGHSH, CDR2 LQKENI. CDR3 sequence (DNA): TGTGCCAGCTCACCAGTAAGGCCCGCAACAGGGGTTGCTGGGGCCAACGTCCTGACTTTC. It specifies CASSPVRPATGVAGANVLTF.

This clone was picked up one time. The J gene is TRBJ2-5, the V gene TRBV4-3; D gene unclear. The germline CDR1 and CDR2 sequences are LGHNA and YSLEER. This CDR3 is 14 amino acids long. Trimming took 4 bases from V and 5 from J, leaving 14 bases between them. CDR3 bases: TGCGCCAGCAGCCCAGGCCACTTTGGGGAGACCCAGTACTTC. Translated: CASSPGHFGETQYF.

The CDR3 loop reads CAISGIRQVGDGYTF. CDR3 nucleotide sequence: TGTGCCATCAGTGGCATCAGACAGGTGGGAGATGGCTACACCTTC. The chain couples TRBV10-3 to TRBJ1-2, with D perhaps TRBD1 (6 bases). V was trimmed by 4 bases and J by 6 bases, leaving 18 bases between them. The CDR3 length is 15 residues. Germline CDR1 ENHRY, CDR2 SYGVKD.

This clone was seen only a few times. V gene TRBV14 combines with J gene TRBJ1-1, with 7 bases that match TRBD1. V dropped 3 bases and J dropped 1; count of bases not matched to a gene: 2. The CDR3 runs to 14 residues. CDR1 is SGHDN and CDR2 is FVKESK in the germline V gene. The CDR3 loop reads CASSHHRGNTEAFF. In nucleotides, the CDR3 is TGTGCCAGCAGCCACCACAGGGGGAACACTGAAGCTTTCTTT.

The gene calls are TRBV7-9 and TRBJ1-1, with D tentatively TRBD1 (5 bases). Germline CDR1 is SEHNR and CDR2 is FQNEAQ (reference sequence). The CDR3 has 17 residues. V lost 5 bases and J lost 0, with 19 bases in between. CDR3 sequence reads: CASSITKTALMNTEAFF. The CDR3 region has the DNA TGTGCCAGCAGCATCACGAAGACAGCTTTAATGAACACTGAAGCTTTCTTT.

The rearrangement joins TRBV28 to TRBJ2-5; possible D gene TRBD1, 9 bases. This CDR3 has 15 residues. With 6 bases removed from V and 5 bases from J, the gap between germline ends came to 19 bases. Germline assignment: CDR1 MDHEN and CDR2 SYDVKM. The DNA of the CDR3 is TGTGCCAGCAGAGAAACAGGGGGCGGGAGGGAGACCCAGTACTTC. Amino acids: CASRETGGGRETQYF. Full variable domain (outside the CDR3, taken from reference TRBV28 and TRBJ2-5): DVKVTQSSRYLVKRTGEKVFLECVQDMDHENMFWYRQDPGLGLRLIYFSYDVKMKEKGDIPEGYSVSREKKERFSLILESASTNQTSMYLCASRETGGGRETQYFGPGTRLLVL.

This clone came up a few times. The rearrangement joins TRBV3-1 (or the pseudogene TRBV3-2) to TRBJ2-4; 8 nucleotides agree with TRBD2. This CDR3 contains 14 residues. V gave up 7 bases and J gave up 8 bases; unmatched junction bases: 10. Germline V CDR1 and CDR2: LGHDT, YNNKEL (reference sequence). CDR3 region: CASTAGGPKDIQYF. The CDR3 DNA reads as TGTGCCAGCACCGCGGGAGGCCCCAAGGACATTCAGTACTTC.

The chain links TRBV28 to TRBJ2-3, with TRBD2 identical over 13 bases. CDR1 MDHEN and CDR2 SYDVKM come from the germline V gene. CDR3 size: 17 residues. J was trimmed by 2 bases and V by 2 bases; bases with no gene match: 4. The CDR3 nucleotides read TGTGCCAGCAGTTTACCGGGACTAGCGGGGTCCACAGATACGCAGTATTTT. As protein: CASSLPGLAGSTDTQYF.

This chain connects TRBV3-1 (or the pseudogene TRBV3-2) to TRBJ2-3, with no clear D. The CDR3 loop spans 14 amino acids. V was shortened by 6 bases and J by 1 base, with 11 bases between the two germline ends. In germline, CDR1 is LGHDT, CDR2 YNNKEL (reference sequence). The CDR3 coding sequence is TGTGCCAGCAGTCTTACATTGGGCACAGATACGCAGTATTTT. It specifies CASSLTLGTDTQYF.

The J gene is TRBJ2-1, the V gene TRBV5-1, with TRBD2 identical over 10 bases. Unmatched junction bases numbered 8, after V lost 3 bases and J lost 8 bases. Looked up from germline, CDR1 is SGHRS and CDR2 is YFSETQ. The CDR3 has 15 amino acids. CDR3 DNA sequence: TGCGCCAGCAGCTCTAGCGGGGGAAGTTTGTATGAGCAGTTCTTC. Its translation: CASSSSGGSLYEQFF.

V is TRBV18 and J is TRBJ1-5; D is unresolved. V was clipped by 9 bases and J by 2 bases, with 14 bases between them. The CDR3 contains 14 residues. Germline CDR1 KGHSH, CDR2 LQKENI. CDR3 region: CASSAAIGNQPQHF. The CDR3 DNA reads as TGTGCCAGTTCCGCGGCCATTGGCAATCAGCCCCAGCATTTT.

The rearrangement joins TRBV28 to TRBJ1-2; TRBD1 matches 7 bases. This CDR3 region has 14 residues. From germline, CDR1 is MDHEN and CDR2 SYDVKM. V shed 5 bases and J 5 bases; nucleotides not matched to a gene: 8. In DNA form, the CDR3 reads TGTGCCAGCAGTCGGGACAGTCGACCTTATGGCTACACCTTC. It codes for CASSRDSRPYGYTF.